The clone carrying this TCR beta chain was seen only a few times. What it binds is not known. These data belong to a study of T cell repertoires in cytomegalovirus infection. Study information: It was the public TCR beta signatures that indicated both CMV infection and matching HLA type.

Findings and caveats of the study: CMV carriers having the relevant HLA were flagged by cumulative public TCR beta family frequency. The ex vivo response was dominated by HLA-C-restricted CMV-specific TCR beta clonotypes.

A single record per CDR3 protein comes from TCRdb applying MiXCR to the reads. The sample yields hundreds of thousands of distinct CDR3 sequences, 20% to 25% seen once. Trimming took 4 bases from V and 2 from J; bases not matched to a gene: 9. This CDR3 is built from 17 residues. CDR1 and CDR2 from the germline V gene are SGHVS and FNYEAQ. The receptor was derived from a human donor in good health (CMV status not recorded). Some clones in this sample may be carry-over from other donors' samples. Specimen: CD8+ T cells from PBMCs. V is TRBV7-6 and J is TRBJ2-5; 11 positions agree with TRBD2. CDR3 in DNA: TGTGCCAGCAGCTCCAAAGGGGGACTAGCGGCACAAGAGACCCAGTACTTC. Its translation: CASSSKGGLAAQETQYF.